The 20 T cell receptor beta chains in this list originate from one sample, sequenced in a study of beta chain features in type 1 diabetes (dated by TCRdb to 2016 to 2019). Libraries were prepared through the immunoSEQ multiplex PCR assay. The entire isolated RNA was reverse transcribed using the High Capacity cDNA Reverse Transcription Kit, and thus expressed TCRB transcripts were sequenced. TCRdb took over this immuneACCESS table, retaining in-frame rearrangements with V and J assigned. Such tables are incomplete; in checked studies, under half of the missing clones stem from an unresolved V gene, and the remainder is unexplained. The sample table lists about 410,000 clones, 11% to 15% of them with a count of one. Around 0.035% of the sample goes to the ten largest clones. Sequenced: naive CD4+ T cells from blood. This specimen's cell subset or site label, per the study, means: true naive CD4+ T cells. All receptors derive from a man aged 25-45 years in good health.

This clone was seen just once. The CDR3 sequence: CASSYQGFYGYTF. The CDR3 DNA sequence: TGTGCCAGCAGCTACCAGGGGTTCTATGGCTACACCTTC. The rearrangement links TRBV13 to TRBJ1-2; possible D gene TRBD1, 6 bases. The CDR3 covers 13 residues. With 4 bases removed from V and 4 bases from J, the gap between germline ends came to 10 bases. Germline CDR1 PRHDT, CDR2 FYEKMQ (reference sequence).

The chain combines TRBV6-5 with TRBJ1-5; a weak D match, TRBD1 (6 bases). V gave up 4 bases and J gave up 6 bases, with 13 bases separating them. Per germline, CDR1 MNHEY and CDR2 SVGAGI. CDR3 length: 14 amino acids. CDR3 coding DNA: TGTGCCAGCAGTTTAACAGGGAAGGCTCAGCCCCAGCATTTT. Translating gives CASSLTGKAQPQHF.

This clone was picked up a small number of times. The genes are TRBV11-2 and TRBJ2-1; D remains ambiguous. Trimming removed 0 bases from V and 10 bases from J, with 10 bases in between. The CDR3 is 13 amino acids. Germline V lookup: CDR1 SGHAT, CDR2 FQNNGV. The CDR3: CASSLDPVGEQFF. The CDR3 nucleotides are TGTGCCAGCAGCTTAGATCCCGTTGGGGAGCAGTTCTTC.

This clone was seen more than once but under ten times. The chain employs TRBV5-6 and TRBJ2-5; TRBD2 is a possible D gene (6 bases). Deletions cut 1 base from V and 2 bases from J, with 15 bases between. The CDR3 has 16 amino acids. Germline V gives CDR1 SGHDT, CDR2 YYEEEE. The DNA for the CDR3 is TGTGCCAGCAGCTTGTGGGGGGTTTTAGCGCAAGAGACCCAGTACTTC. As protein: CASSLWGVLAQETQYF.

The V gene is TRBV7-2, the J gene TRBJ2-2, with D perhaps TRBD2 (6 bases). Germline-derived CDR1 and CDR2 are SGHTA and FQGNSA. V was clipped by 2 bases and J by 8 bases, with 18 bases between them. This CDR3 is built from 16 residues. CDR3 loop: CASSLPSKGLLGELFF. In DNA form, the CDR3 reads TGTGCCAGCAGCTTACCGTCCAAGGGACTGCTTGGGGAGCTGTTTTTT.

In its sample, this clone was seen a few times. The chain joins TRBV7-9 to TRBJ2-6, with D perhaps TRBD1 or TRBD2 (5 bases each). Germline CDR1 reads SEHNR; CDR2 reads FQNEAQ (reference sequence). The CDR3 sequence is 19 residues long. Trimming removed 1 base from V and 2 bases from J, with 18 bases in between. The CDR3 bases are TGTGCCAGCAGCTTAGTGGCAGGGAGAAACAGCGCTGGGGCCAACGTCCTGACTTTC. It yields the protein CASSLVAGRNSAGANVLTF.

In regard to this clone: The sample holds other DNA sequences that translate to the same CDR3. This chain connects TRBV30 to TRBJ2-5; 7 nucleotides line up with TRBD1. Per the germline V gene, CDR1 is GTSNPN and CDR2 is SVGIG (reference sequence). This CDR3 has 14 residues. The ends lost 0 bases at V and 4 bases at J; junction bases unmatched: 5. The CDR3 loop reads CAWSVLAGGETQYF. For the CDR3, the DNA is TGTGCCTGGAGTGTACTCGCAGGGGGAGAGACCCAGTACTTC. The full variable domain, completed using reference TRBV30 and TRBJ2-5, is SQTIHQWPATLVQPVGSPLSLECTVEGTSNPNLYWYRQAAGRGLQLLFYSVGIGQISSEVPQNLSASRPQDRQFILSSKKLLLSDSGFYLCAWSVLAGGETQYFGPGTRLLVL.

This clone was recorded at least ten times. The genes are TRBV10-3 and TRBJ2-1, with D possibly matching TRBD2 (5 bases). With 4 bases removed from V and 10 bases from J, the gap between germline ends came to 11 bases. This CDR3 spans 12 amino acids. CDR1 and CDR2 (germline): ENHRY, SYGVKD. The DNA of the CDR3 is TGTGCCATCAGTGTTTCAGGCGGGGAGCAGTTCTTC. Amino acids: CAISVSGGEQFF.

The V call is TRBV25-1, the J call TRBJ1-5; D uncertain. Trimming stripped 4 bases from V and 7 bases from J, with 8 bases between. CDR1 MGHDK and CDR2 SYGVNS come from the germline V gene. The CDR3 is 12 residues long. The CDR3 region is CASSVGSQPQHF. As DNA, the CDR3 is TGTGCCAGCAGTGTGGGATCCCAGCCCCAGCATTTT.

This clone was counted between two and nine times. Other nucleotide sequences from this sample produce the same CDR3. CDR3 residues: CASSVAGETQYF. CDR3 DNA sequence: TGTGCCAGCAGCGTAGCTGGGGAGACCCAGTACTTC. V and J are TRBV9 and TRBJ2-5; no firm D call. Germline V lookup: CDR1 SGDLS, CDR2 YYNGEE. V shed 0 bases and J shed 5 bases, with 5 bases lying between them. The CDR3 runs 12 residues.

This rearrangement joins TRBV7-2 to TRBJ1-1; D call uncertain. CDR3 size: 16 residues. V lost 0 bases and J 0 bases, leaving 11 bases between the germline ends. Germline V CDR1 and CDR2: SGHTA, FQGNSA. CDR3 sequence: CASSLAGARMNTEAFF. Written as DNA, the CDR3 is TGTGCCAGCAGCTTAGCTGGCGCCAGGATGAACACTGAAGCTTTCTTT.

The rearrangement joins TRBV4-2 to TRBJ2-3, with TRBD2 matching over 14 bases. Per the germline V gene, CDR1 is LGHNA and CDR2 is YNFKEQ. Trimming took 4 bases from V and 6 from J; bases not matched to a gene: 3. The length of the CDR3 is 15 residues. The CDR3, as DNA: TGTGCCAGCAGCCCCGGGACTAGCGGGAGCGATACGCAGTATTTT. It codes for CASSPGTSGSDTQYF.

About this clone: This same CDR3 is encoded by further DNA sequences in the sample. The rearrangement links TRBV5-1 to TRBJ2-1, with TRBD2 identical over 11 bases. The CDR3 is 15 residues long. Germline trimming cut 4 bases from V and 4 bases from J; bases unmatched to any gene: 4. Germline V CDR1 and CDR2: SGHRS, YFSETQ. Here the CDR3 DNA reads TGCGCCAGCAGCCCGACTAGCGGGGCTTACAATGAGCAGTTCTTC. As protein: CASSPTSGAYNEQFF.

This clone was picked up a small number of times. CDR3 sequence reads: CASSLKSGYEQYF. CDR3 DNA sequence: TGTGCCAGCAGTTTGAAGAGCGGGTACGAGCAGTACTTC. J is TRBJ2-7 and V is TRBV27; D is possibly TRBD2 (6 bases). V shed 3 bases and J shed 4 bases, with 10 bases lying between them. Germline-derived CDR1 and CDR2 are MNHEY and SMNVEV (reference sequence). This CDR3 has 13 residues.

The J gene is TRBJ1-6, the V gene TRBV2; D might be TRBD1 (6 bases). CDR1 SNHLY and CDR2 FYNNEI come from the germline V gene. CDR3 length equals 14 residues. Trimming pared 6 bases from V and 6 bases from J, leaving 12 bases between. The CDR3 reads CASRRTEVNSPLHF. Here the CDR3 DNA reads TGTGCCAGCAGGAGGACAGAAGTTAATTCACCCCTCCACTTT.

As concerns this clone: Other DNA sequences within the sample encode an identical CDR3. V and J are TRBV18 and TRBJ1-2; D remains ambiguous. The CDR3 contains 13 residues. The ends were cut back, 1 base at V and 3 bases at J, with 6 bases in the middle. Germline CDR1 is KGHSH and CDR2 is LQKENI. The CDR3 DNA is TGTGCCAGCTCACCACAGGGTGACTATGGCTACACCTTC. Its translation is CASSPQGDYGYTF.

This clone appeared a few times. The chain has TRBV6-6 and TRBJ2-1, with TRBD1 identical over 8 bases. J lost 7 bases, V lost 5 bases, and 4 bases had no gene match. CDR1 and CDR2 from the germline V gene are MNHNY and SVGAGI (reference sequence). CDR3 length equals 13 residues. The CDR3 protein is CASSRTGTNEQFF. The CDR3 region has the DNA TGTGCCAGCAGTCGGACAGGGACTAATGAGCAGTTCTTC.

The J gene is TRBJ1-1, the V gene TRBV6-6; 10 nucleotides align to TRBD1. Losses at the gene ends were 2 bases for V and 8 bases for J; bases not matched to a gene: 5. Germline V gene lookup returns CDR1 MNHNY and CDR2 SVGAGI (reference sequence). The CDR3 contains 14 residues. CDR3 amino acids: CASSYIPGQGEAFF. As DNA, the CDR3 is TGTGCCAGCAGTTACATACCGGGACAGGGGGAAGCTTTCTTT.

This chain uses TRBV7-9 with TRBJ1-1; 12 bases agree with TRBD1. CDR1 and CDR2 (germline): SEHNR, FQNEAQ (reference sequence). Losses at the gene ends were 5 bases for V and 4 bases for J; bases not matched to a gene: 8. This CDR3 has 16 amino acids. The CDR3 loop is CASSLGQGAQVTEAFF. DNA for the CDR3: TGTGCCAGCAGCCTGGGACAGGGGGCTCAAGTCACTGAAGCTTTCTTT.

This clone showed up just a few times. This chain uses TRBV20-1 with TRBJ2-3; D is uncertain. CDR3 length equals 11 residues. From germline, CDR1 is DFQATT and CDR2 SNEGSKA (reference sequence). V gave up 5 bases and J gave up 7 bases, with 10 bases separating them. In nucleotides, the CDR3 is TGCAGTGCTCCCCGTGGGAATACGCAGTATTTT. This encodes CSAPRGNTQYF.